This T cell receptor (beta chain) appears in the sequencing data of a study of blood T cell repertoires in COVID-19. The CDR3 contains 13 residues. CDR1 LNHDA and CDR2 SQIVND come from the germline V gene (reference sequence). J gave up 3 bases and V 5 bases, and 2 bases lay outside the gene matches. TCRdb's table, derived via immunoSEQ multiplex PCR, lists solely in-frame clones and lacks some. The data show about 120,000 clones, approximately 90% seen once. The sample comprised peripheral blood. V is TRBV19 and J is TRBJ1-2; 8 bases fit TRBD1. The clonotype was recovered from a human donor in a cohort sampled during active COVID-19. CDR3 in DNA: TGTGCCAGTAGTGAGACAGGGGACTATGGCTACACCTTC. Its protein product is CASSETGDYGYTF.